Below, 9 T cell receptor beta chains from the same sample are listed, as sequenced in a study of spatial heterogeneity in lung cancer. TCRdb used MiXCR to reprocess the 5' RACE reads, holding one entry per CDR3 protein. The sample contains about 30,000 distinct CDR3 sequences, approximately 5.6% of which appear only once. Time point denoted: blood at routine non-recurrence follow-up after resection. The sequenced material consisted of unsorted whole RNA from tumor, nontumor lung or frozen PBMC. The sequenced sample was PBMCs, obtained at follow-up. These receptors all come from a male donor with early-stage non-small cell lung cancer.

This clonotype was detected ten times or more. Here the CDR3 reads CASSQDSGAGTKNIQYF. DNA of the CDR3: TGTGCCAGCAGCCAAGATAGCGGGGCCGGAACCAAAAACATTCAGTACTTC. This rearrangement joins TRBV14 to TRBJ2-4, with 8 bases lining up with TRBD2. Germline V gives CDR1 SGHDN, CDR2 FVKESK. CDR3 length: 17 amino acids. The J segment lost 2 bases and the V segment lost 0 bases, leaving 6 bases of the junction unmatched.

The genes are TRBV27 and TRBJ2-7; TRBD1 matches 10 bases. The CDR3 totals 14 residues. Germline CDR1 MNHEY, CDR2 SMNVEV (reference sequence). After removal of 2 bases from V and 3 bases from J, the junction contained 1 base not matched to a gene. The chain's CDR3 is CASSLRDRGYEQYV. In DNA, the CDR3 is TGTGCCAGCAGTTTAAGGGACAGGGGCTACGAGCAGTACGTC.

V usage is TRBV7-2 and J usage is TRBJ1-1; D is perhaps TRBD1 (6 bases). Germline values: CDR1 SGHTA, CDR2 FQGNSA. The CDR3 consists of 13 residues. V was trimmed by 5 bases and J by 7 bases, leaving 14 bases between them. This CDR3 reads CASSRFTGIEAFF. The CDR3 bases are TGTGCCAGCAGCCGATTCACAGGGATTGAAGCTTTCTTT.

This clonotype was seen repeatedly, ten times or more. This chain uses TRBV5-1 with TRBJ2-5, with 7 nucleotides matching TRBD1. CDR3 length equals 14 residues. Germline V gene data show CDR1 as SGHRS and CDR2 as YFSETQ. The J segment lost 1 base and the V segment lost 5 bases, leaving 5 bases of the junction unmatched. The DNA for the CDR3 is TGCGCCAGCAGGCAATCAGGGGGCCAAGAGACCCAGTACTTC. Encoded protein: CASRQSGGQETQYF.

The genes are TRBV12-3 or TRBV12-4 and TRBJ2-2, with 9 bases that match TRBD1. J gave up 5 bases and V 6 bases, and 7 bases lay outside the gene matches. The CDR3 sequence is 15 residues long. The CDR3 sequence is CASSRDRGNTGELFF. For the CDR3, the DNA is TGTGCCAGCAGCCGAGACAGGGGGAATACCGGGGAGCTGTTTTTT.

The chain links TRBV6-5 to TRBJ2-7; the match to TRBD2 covers 11 bases. Germline CDR1 is MNHEY and CDR2 is SVGAGI. J gave up 2 bases and V 6 bases, and 6 bases lay outside the gene matches. CDR3 size: 15 residues. CDR3 nucleotide sequence: TGTGCCAGCAGACTGGGACTAGCGGTTCCCTACGAGCAGTACTTC. It is translated as CASRLGLAVPYEQYF.

This clonotype was found many times. The genes are TRBV18 and TRBJ2-5; the D gene is possibly TRBD2 (6 bases). V lost 3 bases and J lost 5, with 16 bases in between. The CDR3 runs to 15 residues. The germline V gene has CDR1 KGHSH and CDR2 LQKENI. The CDR3 nucleotides read TGTGCCAGCTCACCGGGTGGAGGGAGTTCGGAGACCCAGTACTTC. It is translated as CASSPGGGSSETQYF.

In its sample, this clonotype was seen many times. The rearrangement links TRBV12-3 or TRBV12-4 to TRBJ1-2, with D hard to call. V was pared by 4 bases and J by 8 bases, with 8 bases between. The CDR3 has 11 amino acids. CDR3 in amino acids: CASSSRLGYTF. The CDR3 bases are TGTGCCAGCAGTTCCAGGCTCGGCTACACCTTC.

This clonotype was recorded at least ten times. This chain uses TRBV24-1 with TRBJ1-5; the match to TRBD1 covers 7 bases. The junction had 4 bases not matched to a gene; V was cut back by 5 bases and J by 4 bases. CDR3 length: 14 amino acids. Germline loops: CDR1 KGHDR, CDR2 SFDVKD. In nucleotides, the CDR3 is TGTGCCACCAGTGCCCCAGGGGGAAATCAGCCCCAGCATTTT. This encodes CATSAPGGNQPQHF.